This T cell receptor beta chain was captured in a study of cytomegalovirus exposure and HLA in healthy donors. V lost 3 bases to trimming and J lost 11 bases, with 17 bases between them. The CDR3 length is 15 residues. Germline V gene lookup returns CDR1 SGHDN and CDR2 FVKESK. 60 Vbeta and 13 Jbeta primers were used in PCR. Repertoires were generated with immunoSEQ multiplex PCR, while TCRdb's copy carries only in-frame clones and drops some. This table holds about 83,000 clones, 70% to 75% found once. The specimen sequenced was PBMCs. This receptor was taken from a man aged 60-69 years in good health and CMV-seronegative. The chain employs TRBV14 and TRBJ1-6; D is unclear. The CDR3 coding sequence is TGTGCCAGCAGCCAGAGATCGTCCACCTTAACACCCCTCCACTTT. Protein product: CASSQRSSTLTPLHF.